The rows below give T cell receptor beta chains drawn from one sample of a study of blood T cell repertoires in COVID-19. Method: immunoSEQ multiplex PCR; TCRdb's copy keeps in-frame clones and lacks some. The sample has 55,000 to 80,000 clones, around 88% seen once. The sample consisted of peripheral blood. All receptors come from a human donor in a cohort sampled during active COVID-19. The CDR3 runs from the conserved cysteine through the conserved F or W. A D gene is named only where the DNA matches it firmly. The size entry is marked missing in some rows and otherwise reads once, few, many or a size class.

abundance	v_gene	d_gene	CDR3aa
.	TRBV29-1	TRBD1	CSAGQGGEQFF
once	TRBV10-1	TRBD1	CASSPGGQGRIGELFF
few	TRBV18	.	CASSPTEISYEQYF
.	TRBV7-2	.	CASRSDRTIYGYTF
.	TRBV7-8	TRBD2	CASSLRIQRGRTHYNEQFF
once	TRBV6-6	TRBD2	CASSYVRGGLQYF
.	TRBV20-1	TRBD1	CSASFGGRGLGYYEQYF
.	TRBV29-1	TRBD1	CSARQGRAEAFF
once	TRBV19	.	CASTYRATNEKLFF
once	TRBV11-3	.	CASSQGGRGDTQYF
once	TRBV2	TRBD1	CASNRGQGPGEREQYF
.	TRBV20-1	TRBD2	CSASAFREGSGETQYF
.	TRBV4-1	.	CASSPGLTAGGYTF
.	TRBV4-1	TRBD1	CASSQVNRDRGSYEQYF
.	TRBV6-4	.	CASSDYRLRPNYGYTF
.	TRBV6-2/TRBV6-3	.	CASSKLQGEKLFF
.	TRBV6-1	TRBD2	CASSEYGGRATYEQYF
.	TRBV5-8	TRBD1	CASTTGQSFYEQYF
.	TRBV7-3	.	CASSFGQGETQYF
.	TRBV4-1	.	CASSQDLKGTRGGKLFF
.	TRBV27	TRBD1	CASKIGQGKSYEQYF
.	TRBV3-1/TRBV3-2	.	CASSQVSGLNTGELFF
once	TRBV9	TRBD2	CASSVGSGGADEQYF
.	TRBV5-1	TRBD1	CASSLDGDSFSEQFF
.	TRBV5-1	.	CASSLVGGSTDTQYF
.	TRBV4-1	TRBD1	CASSQGQGASNEKLFF
.	TRBV29-1	TRBD1	CSVEVGYRGGDEAFF
few	TRBV11-2	TRBD2	CASRAAGTSGKNEQFF
.	TRBV5-1	.	CASSLGETSGNTIYF
.	TRBV29-1	TRBD1	CSVVSAGGSYEQYF
.	TRBV6-2/TRBV6-3	TRBD2	CASSYSGLAISYNEQFF
.	TRBV5-4	TRBD1	CASSTRDRWTGELFF
.	TRBV7-7	TRBD1	CASSLVWCPSGTGGYEQYF
.	TRBV5-1	TRBD1	CASSLLQGGQPQHF
.	TRBV5-6	.	CASSRNRGSLDTQYF
.	TRBV7-2	TRBD1	CASSPRTGSPEAFF
.	TRBV5-1	TRBD2	CASSLAGAGETQYF
.	TRBV5-4	.	CASSLPGNVYNEQFF
.	TRBV7-8	.	CASSRRGGVQETQYF
few	TRBV9	.	CASSVRGGEQFF
few	TRBV11-2	TRBD1	CASRGTGGKVYEQYF
.	TRBV2	.	CASSVEGRGTGELFF
.	TRBV3-1/TRBV3-2	TRBD2	CASSQHGGGTGELFF
.	TRBV6-5	.	CASNRGGSNQPQHF
.	TRBV6-1	TRBD1	CASSKDSTGGSSGANVLTF